Listed here are 13 T cell receptor beta chains from one sample, sequenced in a study of T-cell memory formation after mild COVID-19. TCRdb fed the 5' RACE reads into MiXCR, producing one record per CDR3 protein. The table shows about 440,000 distinct CDR3 sequences, with around 19% occurring only once. Source material: PBMCs or a T cell subset sorted from them (not recorded which). The receptors stem from an adult woman who had mild COVID-19 (a few samples of this study predate the infection). Cell type and time point are not known.

This clonotype has only a few counts. The genes are TRBV7-2 and TRBJ2-7; D is uncertain. The CDR3 runs 13 residues. The V end lost 4 bases, the J end lost 2 bases, and 9 bases lay between the germline ends. The germline CDR1 and CDR2 sequences are SGHTA and FQGNSA. The CDR3 DNA follows: TGTGCCAGCAGCTCCCCCAGGCCCTACGAGCAGTACTTC. This gives the protein CASSSPRPYEQYF.

The genes are TRBV27 and TRBJ1-2; D is ambiguous. Looked up from germline, CDR1 is MNHEY and CDR2 is SMNVEV (reference sequence). Trimming pared 1 base from V and 4 bases from J, leaving 10 bases between. This CDR3 is 14 amino acids long. The CDR3 reads CASSLFDSGYGYTF. CDR3 DNA sequence: TGTGCCAGCAGTTTATTCGACTCTGGCTATGGCTACACCTTC.

This clonotype was detected only a few times. The CDR3 bases are TGTGCCAGCAGCCAAGTTCCCAGCGGGGGGGCCGGTGAGCAGTTCTTC. It specifies CASSQVPSGGAGEQFF. The chain employs TRBV3-1 and TRBJ2-1, with 10 nucleotides matching TRBD2. The ends lost 1 base at V and 9 bases at J; junction bases unmatched: 9. Germline CDR1 is LGHDT and CDR2 is YNNKEL (reference sequence). This CDR3 region has 16 residues.

This sequence joins TRBV21-1 and TRBJ1-1; TRBD1 is the table's D call, not checked against the DNA. TRBV21-1 is a pseudogene segment. This CDR3 region has 17 residues. CDR3 residues: CASSPRDRGGTNTEAFF. The CDR3 nucleotides are TGTGCCAGCAGCCCTAGGGACAGGGGAGGGACGAACACTGAAGCTTTCTTT.

This clonotype was picked up a small number of times. This chain connects TRBV7-9 to TRBJ2-7; D remains unclear. Germline values: CDR1 SEHNR, CDR2 FQNEAQ (reference sequence). Trimming took off 5 bases at V and 5 bases at J, with 13 bases between the two ends. The CDR3 has 13 amino acids. The CDR3 coding sequence is TGTGCCAGCAGCGTTGTGATGAACAACGAGCAGTACTTC. As protein: CASSVVMNNEQYF.

In this sample, this clonotype turned up a few times. The V call is TRBV7-7, the J call TRBJ2-7; D gene uncertain. V dropped 1 base and J dropped 0 bases, with 10 bases sitting between them. CDR1 SSHAT and CDR2 FNYEAQ come from the germline V gene (reference sequence). The CDR3 loop spans 15 amino acids. The CDR3 here is CASSLGSQSSYEQYF. CDR3 DNA sequence: TGTGCCAGCAGCTTAGGGTCGCAGAGCTCCTACGAGCAGTACTTC.

The chain is built from TRBV7-3 and TRBJ2-1, with D tentatively TRBD2 (6 bases). V was shortened by 0 bases and J by 7 bases, with 10 bases between the two germline ends. Germline CDR1 reads SGHTA; CDR2 reads FQGTGA. This CDR3 comprises 14 residues. The CDR3 loop reads CASSLTGDLNEQFF. Here the CDR3 DNA reads TGTGCCAGCAGCTTAACGGGGGACTTGAATGAGCAGTTCTTC.

This clonotype was detected many times. This sequence joins TRBV7-6 and TRBJ2-1; no clear D gene. The germline V gene encodes CDR1 SGHVS and CDR2 FNYEAQ. The CDR3 totals 17 residues. V was clipped by 1 base and J by 0 bases, with 13 bases between them. The CDR3 protein is CASSLGFTIPSYNEQFF. The CDR3 DNA follows: TGTGCCAGCAGCTTAGGGTTTACGATCCCCTCCTACAATGAGCAGTTCTTC. Supplemented by reference TRBV7-6 and TRBJ2-1, the full variable domain reads GAGVSQSPRYKVTKRGQDVALRCDPISGHVSLYWYRQALGQGPEFLTYFNYEAQQDKSGLPNDRFSAERPEGSISTLTIQRTEQRDSAMYRCASSLGFTIPSYNEQFFGPGTRLTVL.

There are many counts of this clonotype. V gene TRBV12-3 or TRBV12-4 combines with J gene TRBJ2-2; D is undetermined. Trimming pared 3 bases from V and 6 bases from J, leaving 11 bases between. The CDR3 has 14 residues. The DNA for the CDR3 is TGTGCCAGCAGTTTTAAAAGTCAGGCCGGGGAGCTGTTTTTT. Translation gives CASSFKSQAGELFF.

This clonotype was observed a few times. Written as DNA, the CDR3 is TGTGCCAGCAGCTTTCGGGGGGTTAATTCACCCCTCCACTTT. Translation: CASSFRGVNSPLHF. The chain carries TRBV7-2 and TRBJ1-6, with D possibly matching TRBD1 (5 bases). V gave up 3 bases and J gave up 6 bases, with 9 bases separating them. The CDR3 is 14 amino acids. Germline V gene lookup returns CDR1 SGHTA and CDR2 FQGNSA.

This clonotype was detected only a few times. The rearrangement links TRBV7-2 to TRBJ1-5, with no clear D. The germline V gene has CDR1 SGHTA and CDR2 FQGNSA. V was clipped by 5 bases and J by 0 bases, with 11 bases between them. This CDR3 has 15 amino acids. The DNA of the CDR3 is TGTGCCAGCAGCCCCAGCGCGTATAGCAATCAGCCCCAGCATTTT. Its translation is CASSPSAYSNQPQHF.

This clonotype was counted between two and nine times. The chain has TRBV30 and TRBJ2-7; D unclear. In germline, CDR1 is GTSNPN, CDR2 SVGIG (reference sequence). The germline V and J ends were trimmed by 1 base and 4 bases, with 5 bases remaining between them. The CDR3 is made up of 11 amino acids. The CDR3 nucleotides read TGTGCCTGGAGTGGCCAGTACGAGCAGTACTTC. Encoded protein: CAWSGQYEQYF.

V gene TRBV7-2 combines with J gene TRBJ2-2, with TRBD2 matching over 7 bases. The V gene end was trimmed by 0 bases and the J gene end by 0 bases; junction bases not matched to a gene: 1. The CDR3 runs to 16 residues. Germline-derived CDR1 and CDR2 are SGHTA and FQGNSA. CDR3 in amino acids: CASSLAGGTNTGELFF. As DNA, the CDR3 is TGTGCCAGCAGCTTAGCGGGAGGGACGAACACCGGGGAGCTGTTTTTT.